This entry features one T cell receptor beta chain sequence. Its antigen specificity is not known. No quality values exist for individual bases; no much larger clone is one base distant. In total, roughly 670 healthy bone marrow donors made up the cohort. All cohort members were sampled while nominally healthy, although unrecorded immune exposures were likely present. The donor tested CMV seronegative and was one of the 352 seronegative cohort members. Every donor gave a peripheral blood sample, and the peripheral blood mononuclear cells from that sample were used for TCR beta sequencing. Genomic DNA extraction from the blood cell samples was performed with the Qiagen DNeasy Blood Extraction Kit. This sample is drawn from a study of cytomegalovirus exposure and HLA in healthy donors (dated 2017 in TCRdb). About the study as a whole: An earlier analysis of some 550 of the donors reported 250 to 350 Gb of sequence data and roughly 100 million unique TCR beta sequences from 150 million to 200 million T cells. Roughly 300 gigabases of sequencing data and approximately 80 million unique TCR sequences were included in an early release covering roughly 700 HLA-typed donors. The genetic ancestry cluster associated with self-reported Caucasian donors included 81% of the 350 to 500 genotyped donors. The study aimed to test whether cataloging public T cell receptors could reveal signatures of past pathogen exposure. Using immunosequencing, the study profiled T cell repertoires from 666 subjects and related those repertoires to cytomegalovirus serostatus. In addition to the first cohort of 666 subjects, a separate validation cohort of 120 different subjects was used. To predict cytomegalovirus infection status, the study combined high-throughput TCR immunosequencing, statistical association of individual TCRs with disease status, and machine learning. A later analysis re-analyzed previously published TCR beta repertoires from about 600 donors and added high-resolution HLA genotyping to study TCR occurrence patterns. Rather than drawing on any new phenotypic data, the later analysis identified candidate immune exposures from TCR beta sequences and the way those sequences occurred across donors. To decide whether each TCR beta V gene segment behaved as functional or pseudogenic, an earlier analysis of some 600 of the donors relied on high-throughput TCR beta sequencing. Donor age, sex, ethnicity and CMV serostatus were compiled alongside the repertoire data. In a later genetic analysis, genome-wide SNP genotypes for 398 of the 666 donors were used, and that subset was treated as a discovery cohort. All discovery cohort repertoires had been generated using a single sequencing platform. HLA typing included class I and class II loci at four-digit resolution. The number of donors typed differed by locus, with about 629-630 for A, B, C, DRB1 and DQB1, roughly 520 for DQA1, nearly 610 for DPA1, and approximately 470 for DPB1. Five DR-DQ haplotypes were treated as single units for association and clustering because of strong linkage in the cohort. Among about 370 genotyped donors of the cohort, an average of about 220,000 unique TCR beta nucleotide sequences was sequenced per donor, of which about 19% were non-productive.

The CDR3 holds 16 amino acids from the cysteine to the phenylalanine. The DNA shown is the 48-base CDR3, in frame from base 1. V is cut by 4 bases and J by 0 bases, and the space between the germline ends is 16 bases. From a lookup of the germline V gene, CDR1 and CDR2 are SGHDT and YYEEEE. Broader findings and caveats from the paper: A later analysis found that most CMV-associated TCR beta chains appeared HLA-restricted, with HLA associations seemingly driven largely by CMV exposure. A further reported finding was that TCR beta sequences accurately predicted the HLA-A and HLA-B alleles for most subjects in the first cohort. The authors suggested that the approach could potentially be generalized to other disease states and immunological phenotypes. CMV serostatus was the only immune exposure information available for the cohort. In a later analysis, several top co-occurrence clusters were reported to appear linked to parvovirus B19, influenza, CMV and Epstein-Barr virus. A later analysis found that HLA-associated TCR beta chains were more clonally expanded and had lower generation probabilities than equally common non-associated chains. Only TCR beta chains were sequenced in this cohort, and the absence of alpha or paired-chain data limited detectable features. Around 16 rarely observed V segments, including chromosome 9 orphons, were excluded from the earlier analysis of approximately 500 of the donors because counts were too low. Three of the identified cytomegalovirus-associated TCR beta chains were confirmed in vitro to be specific for cytomegalovirus antigens. Correlated functional status among segregating V segments might be attributable to linkage disequilibrium, but an unknown experimental factor could not be ruled out. According to a later analysis, TCR association rates differed among HLA loci, with DRB1 alleles showing the most associated TCRs and HLA-C alleles showing the fewest. While some public TCRs were present in many individuals, most TCR sequences turned up only very rarely across donors. A group of highly shared sequence variants was considered likely to be a technical artifact of the sequencing pipeline. Because some donors lacked HLA typing at each locus, the association tests relied only on the typed subset. Because the 87-base-pair reads could not distinguish some IMGT-functional V segments, including TRBV6-2 and TRBV6-3, those segments were excluded. In the study, some 160 TCR beta chains were listed as associated with cytomegalovirus. Sequencing depth was assumed to be roughly uniform across donors in the presence/absence analyses, though that assumption may not hold. A later genetic analysis reported fewer N-insertions in productive TCRs among donors in an Asian-associated ancestry cluster than the roughly 690-donor mean. Specific HLA alleles were associated with 15,000 to 20,000 TCR beta sequences at a false discovery rate of 0.05 in a later analysis. Assigning TCR associations to individual alleles was difficult when HLA alleles, especially DR and DQ, strongly co-occurred. The classifier was reported to diagnose cytomegalovirus status with high specificity and sensitivity in both the original and validation cohorts. An earlier analysis of approximately 500 of the donors showed that most TCR beta V segments appeared in productive rearrangements either about 87% or about 30% of the time, which broadly matched IMGT annotations. An association between a missense DCLRE1C variant and V-gene and J-gene trimming of TCR beta chains was found in a later genetic analysis and replicated in an independent cohort.

Library construction relied on the immunoSEQ multiplex PCR assay. For the multiplex PCR, a mixture combining 60 forward primers for TCR Vbeta segments and 13 reverse primers for TCR Jbeta segments was used. The CDR3 region of rearranged TCR beta genes was amplified from genomic DNA with a multiplex PCR assay. On the Illumina HiSeq System, the amplified TCR beta libraries were sequenced as 87-base-pair reads. Per the source publication's procedure: A later analysis tallied roughly 78 million unique TCR beta chains across the 700 or so repertoires, and approximately 12 million of those chains were shared by two or more donors. Raw reads were error-corrected and collapsed into unique sequences with a nearest-neighbor algorithm that merged closely related sequences to remove PCR and sequencing errors. V, D and J gene segments were assigned by aligning CDR3 sequences to IMGT reference sequences. For a sequence to be retained, at least a six-nucleotide match to both a V gene segment and a J gene segment was required. A rearrangement counted as productive if the CDR3 had no stop codons and remained in frame with V and J, and every other rearrangement counted as non-productive. Following IMGT convention, CDR3 was defined as the stretch from the second conserved V-encoded cysteine up to the conserved J-encoded phenylalanine. In an earlier analysis of more than 550 of the donors, sequences lacking an unambiguous match to a single V gene segment were excluded. In an earlier analysis of some 590 of the donors, a V segment was called functional when productive rearrangements were above 56.7%, and segregating when the standard deviation between donors exceeded 5%. To diagnose cytomegalovirus status from the catalog of TCR beta chain sequences, a statistical classification framework was built. V and J gene assignment, in a later analysis, came from comparing TCR nucleotide sequences with IMGT/GENE-DB human TR gene sequences. Using the TCRdist pipeline, a later analysis assigned CDR3 sequences along with most-parsimonious VDJ recombination scenarios. In a later analysis, each TCR beta chain was defined by its CDR3 amino acid sequence together with its V-gene family, and reads without a unique V-gene family were excluded. A later analysis removed several hundred highly shared, low-generation-probability nucleotide sequences to deal with suspected cross-contamination and a sequencing artifact. In a later analysis, a clonal expansion index was calculated for each public chain from normalized within-repertoire ranks of inferred template counts. In a later analysis, generation probabilities were computed using a VDJ recombination model fitted to out-of-frame rearrangements, and the results were checked against IGoR. In a later analysis, TCR-TCR, TCR-HLA and TCR-CMV co-occurrence was scored with hypergeometric tests, and a repertoire-size bias correction was applied to TCR pairs. False discovery rates were estimated in a later analysis by permuting HLA or CMV assignments 20 times. In a later analysis, co-occurring TCRs were grouped using DBSCAN, and TCRdist sequence similarity was added for clustering within HLA-allele-positive subsets. Repertoires with fewer than 30,000 or more than 120,000 public chains were left out of co-occurrence clustering, as were five repertoires with anomalous nucleotide sharing. TCRdb holds this immuneACCESS table with in-frame rearrangements only. Some clones are missing; in checked studies, unresolved V genes explain under half, and the rest has no known cause. For V, J and clone size, that table is used; D and trimming come from the DNA. The sample profile shows under 130,000 clones; 78% of them were found once. 1% to 1.5% of the sample is held by the ten biggest clonotypes.

The material sequenced was PBMCs. The sequence joins TRBV5-6 to TRBJ1-1, and perhaps TRBD1 as D gene, on 6 matching bases. The TCR sequence derives from a man aged 30 to 39 in good health and CMV-seronegative. The DNA sequence is given as TGTGCCAGCAGCCACCGGGTGGACAGCTTGAACACTGAAGCTTTCTTT. It codes for CASSHRVDSLNTEAFF.